The 15 T cell receptor beta chains below all came from one sample that was sequenced in a study of blood T cell repertoires in COVID-19. Measured with immunoSEQ multiplex PCR; TCRdb has only the in-frame clones, and not every one. The repertoire holds around 140,000 clones, with 86% as singletons. Specimen: PBMCs or T cells enriched from blood (not recorded which). Receptor source: a man in his fifties who had recovered from COVID-19.

The genes are TRBV19 and TRBJ2-7, with 9 bases aligning to TRBD2. The germline CDR1 and CDR2 sequences are LNHDA and SQIVND (reference sequence). This CDR3 is 16 amino acids long. The trim removed 5 bases at V and 2 bases at J, leaving 10 bases unmatched. DNA for the CDR3: TGTGCCAGTAGTCCCCGACTAGCGGACCTCACCTACGAGCAGTACTTC. This encodes CASSPRLADLTYEQYF.

The chain carries TRBV19 and TRBJ1-2, with no clear D. This CDR3 region has 15 residues. The V gene's germline CDR1 is LNHDA and CDR2 SQIVND (reference sequence). The V gene lost 6 bases and the J gene lost 2 bases, with 16 bases spanning the gap. The CDR3 sequence: CASSRLGVLNYGYTF. CDR3 DNA: TGTGCCAGTAGCAGACTAGGAGTTCTAAACTATGGCTACACCTTC. The full variable domain, its missing parts supplied by reference TRBV19 and TRBJ1-2, is DGGITQSPKYLFRKEGQNVTLSCEQNLNHDAMYWYRQDPGQGLRLIYYSQIVNDFQKGDIAEGYSVSREKKESFPLTVTSAQKNPTAFYLCASSRLGVLNYGYTFGSGTRLTVV.

The chain uses TRBV2 and TRBJ2-7, with TRBD1 matching 12 bases. The CDR3 loop spans 14 amino acids. Germline values: CDR1 SNHLY, CDR2 FYNNEI. J gave up 5 bases and V 10 bases, and 9 bases lay outside the gene matches. The CDR3 DNA follows: TGTGCCACAGAAAGGGACAGGGGGCCCGACGAGCAGTACTTC. Residues: CATERDRGPDEQYF.

The rearrangement joins TRBV2 to TRBJ2-1; 13 nucleotides align to TRBD2. This CDR3 comprises 17 residues. V gave up 4 bases and J gave up 0 bases; unmatched junction bases: 3. Per germline, CDR1 SNHLY and CDR2 FYNNEI. CDR3 amino acids: CASSGLAGGSSYNEQFF. As DNA, the CDR3 is TGTGCCAGCAGTGGACTAGCGGGGGGAAGCTCCTACAATGAGCAGTTCTTC.

The genes are TRBV7-2 and TRBJ1-4; D possibly corresponds to TRBD1 (5 bases). The CDR3 has 14 residues. Germline CDR1 and CDR2: SGHTA and FQGNSA. V was trimmed by 6 bases and J by 7 bases, leaving 15 bases between them. Here the CDR3 reads CASRRGGSSEKLFF. Here the CDR3 DNA reads TGTGCCAGCAGGCGGGGGGGGTCGAGTGAAAAACTGTTTTTT.

DNA for the CDR3: TGTGCCAGCAGTCCGCAGGGGTGGACTGAAGCTTTCTTT. Translation gives CASSPQGWTEAFF. The chain has TRBV6-5 and TRBJ1-1, with a weak D call TRBD1 (6 bases). Germline CDR1 and CDR2: MNHEY and SVGAGI. The V and J ends lost 5 bases and 5 bases respectively, with 12 bases between them. This CDR3 is built from 13 residues.

The chain links TRBV11-2 to TRBJ2-1, with 15 positions matching TRBD2. The CDR3 totals 18 residues. The germline gives CDR1 SGHAT, CDR2 FQNNGV. V shed 4 bases, J shed 9 bases, and the junction held 13 bases outside the gene matches. For the CDR3, the DNA is TGTGCCAGCAGCTCCCAAAGGACTAGCGGGGGGGCCTGGGGTGAGCAGTTCTTC. Amino acid sequence: CASSSQRTSGGAWGEQFF.

This clone was counted a single time. This chain uses TRBV28 with TRBJ1-6; a possible D gene is TRBD1 (5 bases). The CDR3 consists of 16 residues. Germline lookup yields CDR1 MDHEN and CDR2 SYDVKM. V lost 2 bases and J 10 bases, leaving 18 bases between the germline ends. CDR3 DNA sequence: TGTGCCAGCAGTTTAGTGCAGCGGGGGACGGGCTCACCCCTCCACTTT. Translation gives CASSLVQRGTGSPLHF.

This sequence joins TRBV18 and TRBJ1-4; TRBD1 agrees at 9 bases. V gave up 6 bases and J gave up 6 bases; unmatched junction bases: 8. Germline CDR1 and CDR2: KGHSH and LQKENI. CDR3 length equals 15 residues. CDR3 amino acids: CASSPTGGGHEKLFF. The CDR3 region has the DNA TGTGCCAGCTCGCCCACAGGGGGCGGTCATGAAAAACTGTTTTTT.

This rearrangement joins TRBV7-9 to TRBJ1-2; D unresolved. The V gene's germline CDR1 is SEHNR and CDR2 FQNEAQ (reference sequence). The CDR3 sequence is 15 residues long. V was cut by 5 bases and J by 1 base, with 14 bases left in between. The CDR3 is CASSPAVGDNYGYTF. The CDR3 nucleotides are TGTGCCAGCAGCCCCGCGGTGGGTGATAACTATGGCTACACCTTC.

This clone was detected once. The rearrangement joins TRBV2 to TRBJ1-5; 8 nucleotides match TRBD1. The CDR3 contains 15 residues. V was pared by 6 bases and J by 2 bases, with 6 bases of the junction left unmatched. In germline, CDR1 is SNHLY, CDR2 FYNNEI. DNA of the CDR3: TGTGCCAGCAGCGGACAGGGTAGGGGCAATCAGCCCCAGCATTTT. This gives the protein CASSGQGRGNQPQHF.

A single count supports this clone. The CDR3 region is CASSPGLAGLQETQYF. The CDR3, as DNA: TGCGCCAGCAGCCCCGGACTAGCGGGACTACAAGAGACCCAGTACTTC. The chain couples TRBV5-1 to TRBJ2-5, with TRBD2 matching 12 bases. Trimming cost V 4 bases and J 2 bases; bases outside gene matches: 6. This CDR3 spans 16 amino acids. Germline V gene lookup returns CDR1 SGHRS and CDR2 YFSETQ.

This clone has only a few counts. This chain connects TRBV6-5 to TRBJ2-1, with TRBD2 as a possible D gene (5 bases). In germline, CDR1 is MNHEY, CDR2 SVGAGI. Trimming left V 10 bases short and J 5 bases short, with 21 bases between. The CDR3 covers 15 residues. CDR3: CANPYQEVGDNEQFF. DNA of the CDR3: TGTGCCAACCCTTACCAGGAGGTTGGGGACAATGAGCAGTTCTTC.

This chain links TRBV6-2 or TRBV6-3 with TRBJ2-7, with 7 bases identical to TRBD1. Germline CDR1 MNHEY, CDR2 SVGEGT. This CDR3 has 16 residues. Unmatched junction bases numbered 9, after V lost 4 bases and J lost 0 bases. The CDR3 coding sequence is TGTGCCAGCAGTTCGGTCGACAGGGCCAGCTCCTACGAGCAGTACGTC. This sequence encodes CASSSVDRASSYEQYV.

This chain uses TRBV5-1 with TRBJ1-1, with D unresolved. The germline gives CDR1 SGHRS, CDR2 YFSETQ. There are 13 residues in the CDR3. V was shortened by 0 bases and J by 8 bases, with 11 bases between the two germline ends. The DNA for the CDR3 is TGCGCCAGCAGCTTGGCGTCCCCACGGGAAGCTTTCTTT. Its protein is CASSLASPREAFF.